Below, 5 T cell receptor beta chains from the same sample are listed, as sequenced in a study of shared clonotypes between healthy human individuals. Sequencing used immunoSEQ multiplex PCR; TCRdb keeps in-frame clones, though not all of them. The sample includes roughly 1 million clones, 65% to 80% seen only once; the top ten take around 1.5%. The sample was memory CD4+ T cells sorted from blood. The subset denotes: CD45RA-negative fraction. These receptor sequences come from a man in his late teens or twenties in good health.

The rearrangement uses TRBV10-2 and TRBJ1-1; weak D call: TRBD1 (6 bases). V shed 6 bases and J shed 5 bases, with 13 bases lying between them. CDR3 length: 13 amino acids. Per germline, CDR1 WSHSY and CDR2 SAAADI. The CDR3 loop reads CASSYRDTTEAFF. For the CDR3, the DNA is TGCGCCAGCAGCTACAGGGATACAACTGAAGCTTTCTTT.

The chain combines TRBV11-2 with TRBJ2-7; D not certain. CDR3 size: 12 residues. Germline V gives CDR1 SGHAT, CDR2 FQNNGV. Trimming left V 4 bases short and J 5 bases short, with 9 bases between. CDR3 coding DNA: TGTGCCAGCAGCTCAGTACCCCACGAGCAGTACTTC. Translation gives CASSSVPHEQYF.

About this clone: Different DNA sequences within this sample yield the same CDR3. The chain has TRBV30 and TRBJ1-5, with no clear D. V was trimmed by 0 bases and J by 7 bases, leaving 7 bases between them. CDR1 and CDR2 (germline): GTSNPN, SVGIG (reference sequence). The CDR3 is 12 residues long. In nucleotides, the CDR3 is TGTGCCTGGAGTGTACGGGAACAGCCCCAGCATTTT. Amino acids: CAWSVREQPQHF.

A note on this clone: Other DNA sequences in this sample translate to the same CDR3. The genes are TRBV10-3 and TRBJ1-1; D ambiguous. CDR3 length: 14 amino acids. Deletions cut 0 bases from V and 1 base from J, with 6 bases between. The germline V gene encodes CDR1 ENHRY and CDR2 SYGVKD. The CDR3 reads CAISESAGNTEAFF. The CDR3 DNA reads as TGTGCCATCAGTGAGTCGGCCGGGAACACTGAAGCTTTCTTT.

About this clone itself: The identical CDR3 is also encoded by other nucleotide sequences in the sample. This rearrangement joins TRBV6-6 to TRBJ2-7, with D possibly being TRBD1 (6 bases). This CDR3 contains 14 residues. Germline loops: CDR1 MNHNY, CDR2 SVGAGI (reference sequence). With 2 bases removed from V and 1 base from J, the gap between germline ends came to 9 bases. DNA of the CDR3: TGTGCCAGCAGTTACCTTGGACAGTCCTACGAGCAGTACTTC. It codes for CASSYLGQSYEQYF.